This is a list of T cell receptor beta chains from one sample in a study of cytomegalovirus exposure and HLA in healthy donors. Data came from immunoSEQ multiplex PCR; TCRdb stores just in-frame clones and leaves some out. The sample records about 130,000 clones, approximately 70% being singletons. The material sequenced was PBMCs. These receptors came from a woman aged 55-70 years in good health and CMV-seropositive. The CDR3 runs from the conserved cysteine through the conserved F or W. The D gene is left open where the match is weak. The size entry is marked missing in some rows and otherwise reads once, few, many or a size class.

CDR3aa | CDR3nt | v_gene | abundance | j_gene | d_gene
CASSLPPGQAYEQYF | TGTGCCAGCAGTTTACCCCCGGGACAGGCCTACGAGCAGTACTTC | TRBV28 | . | TRBJ2-7 | TRBD1
CASSSGWRGSTDTQYF | TGCGCCAGCAGCTCCGGGTGGCGGGGCAGCACAGATACGCAGTATTTT | TRBV4-1 | . | TRBJ2-3 | .
CAISRDRGSYEQYF | TGTGCCATCAGCAGGGACAGGGGCTCCTACGAGCAGTACTTC | TRBV10-3 | . | TRBJ2-7 | TRBD1
CASSEVGVGEQYF | TGTGCCAGCAGTGAAGTTGGAGTTGGGGAGCAGTACTTC | TRBV6-1 | few | TRBJ2-7 | .
CASSTRGGTEAFF | TGCGCCAGCAGTACCCGTGGAGGAACTGAAGCTTTCTTT | TRBV5-1 | . | TRBJ1-1 | .
CAISKNTGGGYF | TGTGCCATCAGTAAAAATACAGGGGGAGGGTACTTC | TRBV10-3 | . | TRBJ2-7 | TRBD1
CASSIVALNLYEQYF | TGTGCCAGTAGTATAGTTGCCCTCAACCTCTACGAGCAGTACTTC | TRBV19 | . | TRBJ2-7 | .
CASMGGETQYF | TGTGCCAGCATGGGGGGGGAGACCCAGTACTTC | TRBV7-9 | few | TRBJ2-5 | TRBD2
CASSPGYRGLTQYF | TGTGCCAGCAGTCCAGGATACAGGGGGCTAACGCAGTATTTT | TRBV27 | . | TRBJ2-3 | TRBD1
CASSLDSVSYNEQFF | TGTGCCAGCAGTTTGGACTCAGTATCCTACAATGAGCAGTTCTTC | TRBV27 | . | TRBJ2-1 | .
CASSLVSQGGTEAFF | TGTGCCAGCAGCTTAGTTAGTCAGGGAGGGACTGAAGCTTTCTTT | TRBV7-6 | . | TRBJ1-1 | .
CASSLETSGRAGDTQYF | TGCGCCAGCAGCTTGGAGACTAGCGGGAGGGCCGGAGATACGCAGTATTTT | TRBV5-1 | . | TRBJ2-3 | TRBD2
CASSRGQGNQPQHF | TGTGCCAGCTCACGAGGACAGGGGAATCAGCCCCAGCATTTT | TRBV18 | . | TRBJ1-5 | TRBD1
CASSMRTGGHQPQHF | TGTGCCAGTAGTATGAGGACAGGGGGTCATCAGCCCCAGCATTTT | TRBV19 | . | TRBJ1-5 | TRBD1
CASSVGPGQGSGGELFF | TGTGCCAGCAGCGTAGGGCCGGGACAGGGTTCGGGGGGGGAGCTGTTTTTT | TRBV9 | once | TRBJ2-2 | TRBD1
CASSPLAKNIQYF | TGTGCCAGTAGTCCCTTGGCCAAAAACATTCAGTACTTC | TRBV19 | . | TRBJ2-4 | .
CASSGESSTDTQYF | TGTGCCAGCAGTGGCGAATCAAGCACAGATACGCAGTATTTT | TRBV2 | many | TRBJ2-3 | .
CSVEEEGGYTF | TGCAGCGTTGAAGAGGAGGGTGGCTACACCTTC | TRBV29-1 | . | TRBJ1-2 | .
CASSLGTVGLHQETQYF | TGTGCCAGCAGCTTAGGTACGGTGGGACTCCACCAAGAGACCCAGTACTTC | TRBV7-2 | few | TRBJ2-5 | .
CASSLLPTDRQVTEAFF | TGTGCCAGCAGCTTACTGCCGACAGACAGGCAGGTCACTGAAGCTTTCTTT | TRBV7-3 | . | TRBJ1-1 | .
CASSLVTGSGNTIYF | TGCGCCAGCAGCTTGGTGACAGGGTCTGGAAACACCATATATTTT | TRBV5-1 | few | TRBJ1-3 | TRBD1
CASSRTESSYNEQFF | TGTGCCAGCAGCCGGACTGAAAGCTCCTACAATGAGCAGTTCTTC | TRBV11-3 | . | TRBJ2-1 | .